What follows is one T cell receptor (beta chain) and its context. These data are taken from a study of T-cell memory formation after mild COVID-19. From 5'RACE with constant-segment primers came TCR alpha and TCR beta cDNA libraries that carried sample barcodes and UMIs. TCRdb redid the calling of the 5' RACE reads with MiXCR, one entry per CDR3 protein. The table lists roughly 560,000 distinct CDR3 sequences, roughly 21% of them singletons, with around 13% in the top ten. The ends were cut back, 2 bases at V and 2 bases at J, with 7 bases in the middle. Per germline, CDR1 MGHRA and CDR2 YSYEKL. This CDR3 comprises 15 residues.

The V call is TRBV4-1, the J call TRBJ2-6; D is undetermined. Sequences were obtained from PBMCs or a T cell subset sorted from them (not recorded which). The TCR sequence derives from an adult woman who had mild COVID-19 (a few samples of this study predate the infection). Cell type and time point are not known. The CDR3 reads CASSQRATGANVLTF. As DNA, the CDR3 is TGCGCCAGCAGCCAACGGGCGACTGGGGCCAACGTCCTGACTTTC.